One sample yielded the 22 T cell receptor beta chains listed below, sequenced in a study of HIV-infected patients and healthy controls. Roughly three months, about 14 weeks, into antiretroviral therapy, follow-up blood was collected. No cell fractionation was done, so the repertoire covers all unsorted peripheral blood T cells. cDNA was made from about 480 ng RNA using alpha and beta constant primers. Using multiplexing indices, alpha and beta chain libraries were generated apart by chain-specific third strand synthesis. TCRdb re-derived calls from the 5' RACE reads in MiXCR, one entry per CDR3 protein. The sample lists about 9,000 distinct CDR3 sequences; about 8.4% were seen once. This material consisted of blood, taken during antiretroviral therapy. These receptors all stem from an adult with HIV infection.

V and J are TRBV10-3 and TRBJ2-3; 9 bases line up with TRBD2. This CDR3 contains 17 residues. Per the germline V gene, CDR1 is ENHRY and CDR2 is SYGVKD. V was clipped by 4 bases and J by 6 bases; unmatched bases: 14. The CDR3 here is CAISVVAREGPGDTQYF. The CDR3, as DNA: TGTGCCATCAGTGTGGTGGCGCGGGAGGGCCCCGGGGATACGCAGTATTTT.

In this sample, this clonotype turned up many times. The genes are TRBV10-2 and TRBJ1-1; 7 nucleotides line up with TRBD1. Germline CDR1 WSHSY, CDR2 SAAADI. The CDR3 runs 13 residues. Trimming took 7 bases from V and 3 from J; bases not matched to a gene: 5. The CDR3 DNA follows: TGCGCCAGCAAAACAGGGGTGGACACTGAAGCTTTCTTT. Translation gives CASKTGVDTEAFF.

This clonotype was recorded only once. J is TRBJ2-5 and V is TRBV7-2, with D perhaps TRBD1 (5 bases). Trimming took 5 bases from V and 7 from J, leaving 23 bases between them. This CDR3 is 16 amino acids long. CDR1 is SGHTA, CDR2 FQGNSA, per germline. CDR3 nucleotide sequence: TGTGCCAGCAGCGCAAATTGGGGCGGCCCTAGAGGGACCCAGTACTTC. It is translated as CASSANWGGPRGTQYF.

This clonotype was detected ten times or more. The chain joins TRBV2 to TRBJ2-3; 13 positions agree with TRBD2. The length of the CDR3 is 15 residues. Germline lookup yields CDR1 SNHLY and CDR2 FYNNEI. The junction had 5 bases not matched to a gene; V was cut back by 5 bases and J by 6 bases. The CDR3 loop is CASSKLTSGGDTQYF. In nucleotides, the CDR3 is TGTGCCAGCAGTAAACTGACTAGCGGGGGGGATACGCAGTATTTT.

By proportion, this clonotype is medium-sized (0.01 to 0.1%). The V call is TRBV6-2 or TRBV6-3, the J call TRBJ2-7; the match to TRBD1 covers 7 bases. Trimming cost V 4 bases and J 2 bases; bases outside gene matches: 2. The CDR3 has 13 residues. Per germline, CDR1 MNHEY and CDR2 SVGEGT. CDR3 nucleotides: TGTGCCAGCAGTTCGACAGGGACCTACGAGCAGTACTTC. Its translation: CASSSTGTYEQYF.

This clonotype was counted at least ten times. The gene calls are TRBV19 and TRBJ1-2; D gene unclear. With 5 bases removed from V and 0 bases from J, the gap between germline ends came to 10 bases. Germline V gene sequence: CDR1 LNHDA, CDR2 SQIVND (reference sequence). This CDR3 spans 14 amino acids. DNA for the CDR3: TGTGCCAGTAGTCCCCCCCAGGCTAACTATGGCTACACCTTC. It yields the protein CASSPPQANYGYTF.

In its sample, this clonotype ranks as medium-sized. This rearrangement joins TRBV3-1 to TRBJ2-7; 12 bases agree with TRBD2. From germline, CDR1 is LGHDT and CDR2 YNNKEL (reference sequence). This CDR3 has 19 amino acids. V was pared by 2 bases and J by 7 bases, with 18 bases of the junction left unmatched. The CDR3 region is CASSQTGTSGPGPSEEQYF. The CDR3 coding sequence is TGTGCCAGCAGCCAAACCGGGACTAGCGGGCCGGGGCCCTCTGAAGAGCAGTACTTC.

The CDR3 DNA is TGTGCCAGCTCACCAGTTGGGAACACTGAAGCTTTCTTT. Its protein product is CASSPVGNTEAFF. The V call is TRBV18, the J call TRBJ1-1; D remains unclear. The CDR3 is made up of 13 amino acids. V lost 2 bases and J 1 base, leaving 5 bases between the germline ends. Germline CDR1 and CDR2: KGHSH and LQKENI.

This clonotype was recorded many times. V usage is TRBV7-6 and J usage is TRBJ2-7; D call uncertain. Deletions cut 1 base from V and 3 bases from J, with 4 bases between. The CDR3 is 12 amino acids. The germline gives CDR1 SGHVS, CDR2 FNYEAQ. The CDR3 DNA sequence: TGTGCCAGCAGCTTAGGGGACTACGAGCAGTACTTC. This gives the protein CASSLGDYEQYF.

By proportion, this clonotype is medium-sized. This chain connects TRBV24-1 to TRBJ2-3; possibly TRBD1 for D (6 bases). The germline V gene encodes CDR1 KGHDR and CDR2 SFDVKD. CDR3 length: 16 amino acids. Trimming took off 2 bases at V and 7 bases at J, with 18 bases between the two ends. The CDR3 sequence: CATSDSQGLFNYTQYF. Here the CDR3 DNA reads TGTGCCACCAGTGATTCCCAGGGGTTGTTCAACTATACGCAGTATTTT.

This clonotype was observed at least ten times. The genes are TRBV30 and TRBJ2-7; TRBD2 aligns across 14 bases. V was pared by 4 bases and J by 3 bases, with 2 bases of the junction left unmatched. Germline CDR1 and CDR2: GTSNPN and SVGIG (reference sequence). This CDR3 comprises 14 residues. The CDR3 DNA sequence: TGTGCCTGGACGGGACTAGCGGGAGTCTACGAGCAGTACTTC. Amino acids: CAWTGLAGVYEQYF.

Many counts were recorded for this clonotype. CDR3 amino acids: CASRLVGTANTEAFF. The DNA of the CDR3 is TGTGCCAGCAGGCTGGTAGGGACAGCGAACACTGAAGCTTTCTTT. The gene calls are TRBV7-2 and TRBJ1-1; TRBD1 matches 7 bases. Germline V CDR1 and CDR2: SGHTA, FQGNSA. After removal of 6 bases from V and 1 base from J, the junction contained 8 bases not matched to a gene. The CDR3 is 15 amino acids.

The chain recombines TRBV19 with TRBJ1-2; maybe TRBD1 (5 bases). Trimming pared 10 bases from V and 5 bases from J, leaving 20 bases between. Germline CDR1 LNHDA, CDR2 SQIVND (reference sequence). The CDR3 runs to 14 residues. The CDR3 nucleotides are TGTGCCACCTCGCAGGGATATCCCCTTTATGGCTACACCTTC. It specifies CATSQGYPLYGYTF.

This clonotype is deemed medium-sized. The genes are TRBV10-3 and TRBJ2-3; D is undetermined. Trimming took 2 bases from V and 2 from J, leaving 8 bases between them. CDR1 ENHRY and CDR2 SYGVKD come from the germline V gene. CDR3 length: 14 residues. This CDR3 is CAISEGFDTDTQYF. In DNA form, the CDR3 reads TGTGCCATCAGTGAGGGATTCGACACAGATACGCAGTATTTT.

This clonotype has ten or more counts. The V and J genes are TRBV20-1 and TRBJ2-3; weak D call: TRBD1 (7 bases). CDR1 is DFQATT and CDR2 is SNEGSKA in the germline V gene (reference sequence). Trimming took 3 bases from V and 8 from J, leaving 12 bases between them. The CDR3 runs to 12 residues. The CDR3 DNA sequence: TGCAGTGCTAGGACAGGGACTGGTACGCAGTATTTT. Amino acid sequence: CSARTGTGTQYF.

V and J are TRBV5-1 and TRBJ2-3, with D unresolved. V was trimmed by 0 bases and J by 0 bases, leaving 11 bases between them. Looked up from germline, CDR1 is SGHRS and CDR2 is YFSETQ. This CDR3 has 16 residues. The DNA for the CDR3 is TGCGCCAGCAGCTTGGTCGGACCTCGTAGCACAGATACGCAGTATTTT. Amino acid sequence: CASSLVGPRSTDTQYF.

CDR3 sequence: CASSEGAGPAYEQYF. The CDR3 DNA follows: TGTGCCAGCAGTGAGGGCGCAGGACCAGCCTACGAGCAGTACTTC. The chain employs TRBV6-1 and TRBJ2-7; D gene unclear. V lost 3 bases and J 2 bases, leaving 14 bases between the germline ends. CDR3 length: 15 residues. Germline V lookup: CDR1 MNHNS, CDR2 SASEGT.

This clonotype has a count of ten or more. The CDR3 is CSARDLGQNSGANVLTF. CDR3 in DNA: TGCAGTGCTAGAGATTTAGGACAGAACTCTGGGGCCAACGTCCTGACTTTC. This chain joins TRBV20-1 and TRBJ2-6, with D possibly being TRBD1 (6 bases). Germline CDR1 DFQATT, CDR2 SNEGSKA (reference sequence). Trimming pared 0 bases from V and 0 bases from J, leaving 12 bases between. The CDR3 is made up of 17 amino acids.

There are many counts of this clonotype. This chain uses TRBV6-2 or TRBV6-3 with TRBJ2-7; 9 nucleotides match TRBD2. Trimming removed 1 base from V and 0 bases from J; junction bases left unmatched: 4. This CDR3 has 16 residues. Germline-derived CDR1 and CDR2 are MNHEY and SVGEGT. The CDR3 is CASSYWAGGPSYEQYF. CDR3 sequence (DNA): TGTGCCAGCAGTTACTGGGCGGGAGGGCCCTCCTACGAGCAGTACTTC.

This clonotype was found a few times. The gene calls are TRBV5-1 and TRBJ2-3; D may be TRBD2 (5 bases). From germline, CDR1 is SGHRS and CDR2 YFSETQ. This CDR3 has 14 amino acids. Trimming removed 2 bases at V and 0 bases at J, with 7 bases between. The CDR3 DNA follows: TGCGCCAGCAGCTTACGGACTAGCACAGATACGCAGTATTTT. This encodes CASSLRTSTDTQYF.

At least ten counts were recorded for this clonotype. The genes are TRBV2 and TRBJ1-5; D remains unclear. The CDR3 sequence is 17 residues long. Trimming took off 2 bases at V and 0 bases at J, with 14 bases between the two ends. Germline V lookup: CDR1 SNHLY, CDR2 FYNNEI. The chain's CDR3 is CASSEPSSRLSNQPQHF. The CDR3 DNA sequence: TGTGCCAGCAGTGAACCGAGCAGCCGTCTTAGCAATCAGCCCCAGCATTTT.

By sample share, this clonotype is medium-sized (0.01 to 0.1%). The gene calls are TRBV7-6 and TRBJ2-5, with D possibly matching TRBD1 (6 bases). This CDR3 is built from 15 residues. Trimming removed 3 bases from V and 5 bases from J, with 16 bases in between. In germline, CDR1 is SGHVS, CDR2 FNYEAQ. The CDR3 region has the DNA TGTGCCAGCAGCTTGGAGAGGGGGATAAGGGAGACCCAGTACTTC. As protein: CASSLERGIRETQYF.